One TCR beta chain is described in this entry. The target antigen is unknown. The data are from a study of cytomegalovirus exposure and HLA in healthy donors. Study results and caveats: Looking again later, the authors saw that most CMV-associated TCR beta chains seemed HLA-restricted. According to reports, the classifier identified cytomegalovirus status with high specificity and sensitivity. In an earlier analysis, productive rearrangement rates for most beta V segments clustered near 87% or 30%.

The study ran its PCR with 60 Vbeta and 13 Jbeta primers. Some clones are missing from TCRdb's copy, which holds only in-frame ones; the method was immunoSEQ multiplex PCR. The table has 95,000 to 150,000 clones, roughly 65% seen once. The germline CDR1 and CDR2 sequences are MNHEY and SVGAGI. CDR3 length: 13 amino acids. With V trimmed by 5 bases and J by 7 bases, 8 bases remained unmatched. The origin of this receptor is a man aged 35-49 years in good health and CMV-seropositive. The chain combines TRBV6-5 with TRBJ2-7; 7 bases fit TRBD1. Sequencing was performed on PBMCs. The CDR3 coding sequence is TGTGCCAGCAGTCATCGACAGGGAAAGGAGCAGTACTTC. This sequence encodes CASSHRQGKEQYF.